The sequence of this T cell receptor (beta chain) was determined in a study of cytomegalovirus exposure and HLA in healthy donors. PCR involved 60 Vbeta and 13 Jbeta primers. TCRdb's table, derived via immunoSEQ multiplex PCR, lists solely in-frame clones and lacks some. The profile shows about 81,000 clones, just over 75% of them singletons. The CDR3 is 13 residues long. V lost 1 base to trimming and J lost 12 bases, with 13 bases between them. Germline assignment: CDR1 SGHTA and CDR2 FQGNSA. The chain joins TRBV7-2 to TRBJ2-4; a weak D match, TRBD2 (5 bases). Sequencing was performed on PBMCs. The TCR sequence derives from a man in his forties or fifties in good health and CMV-seropositive. As DNA, the CDR3 is TGTGCCAGCAGCTTAGTAGCCCTCGCGGGTCAGTACTTC. Its protein is CASSLVALAGQYF.